The sequence of this T cell receptor beta chain was determined in a study of cytomegalovirus exposure and HLA in healthy donors. The wider study: A prior study identified 117 million unique TCR beta sequences from 150 million to 200 million T cells. Broader study findings: Later genetic work tied a missense DCLRE1C variant to beta-chain V and J trimming. Certain indistinguishable V segments, among them TRBV6-2 and TRBV6-3, were excluded. When the data were analyzed later, several of the most significant clusters appeared to be linked to common viral pathogens.

The PCR had 60 Vbeta and 13 Jbeta primers. Libraries were prepared by immunoSEQ multiplex PCR; TCRdb keeps only in-frame clonotypes and omits some of them. This sample has tens of thousands of clones, with about 77% found just once. Trimming took 1 base from V and 5 from J, leaving 9 bases between them. This CDR3 region has 13 residues. Germline V gene sequence: CDR1 SGHRS, CDR2 YFSETQ. Note on this clone: Its antigen remains unidentified.

Sequenced input: PBMCs. The sequence derives from a male donor in good health and CMV-seropositive. The V and J genes are TRBV5-1 and TRBJ2-5; D not certain. CDR3 DNA sequence: TGCGCCAGCAGCTTGCCCGGGTCGGAGACCCAGTACTTC. Translating gives CASSLPGSETQYF.